The count of the clone carrying this T cell receptor (beta chain) is one. Some clones are missing from TCRdb's copy, which holds only in-frame ones; the method was immunoSEQ multiplex PCR. The repertoire holds tens of thousands of clones, over 80% seen once, with under 0.6% in the top ten. The data originate from a study of T cell changes during pregnancy in multiple sclerosis. Sequencing was performed on CD4+ T cells from peripheral blood mononuclear cells, taken in the second trimester of pregnancy. The sequence was obtained from a female donor with multiple sclerosis, enrolled in a pregnancy study.

CDR3 residues: CASSLVPSGNTEAFF. CDR3 in DNA: TGCGCCAGCAGCTTGGTGCCATCAGGGAACACTGAAGCTTTCTTT. The chain has TRBV5-1 and TRBJ1-1; D call uncertain. V lost 0 bases and J 1 base, leaving 10 bases between the germline ends. Germline assignment: CDR1 SGHRS and CDR2 YFSETQ. The CDR3 spans 15 residues.